This T cell receptor beta chain was documented in a study of T cells after yellow fever vaccination. Study-level background: Those fractions that held only low numbers of cells were prepared using the SMART-Seq v4 Ultra Low Input RNA kit.

This clonotype was recorded a few times. The antigen remains undetermined. The ends were cut back, 0 bases at V and 6 bases at J, with 6 bases in the middle. CDR1 is SGHKS, CDR2 YYEKEE, per germline (reference sequence). The CDR3 is 12 residues long. Template switching with 5'RACE generated the TCR cDNA and added a universal primer site and UMIs. One entry per CDR3 protein, called by TCRdb with MiXCR from the 5' RACE reads. Counted here are more than 300,000 distinct CDR3 sequences, roughly 7% occurring once; the ten biggest clones make up 18%. Whole-study findings and limits: Abundant clonotypes from the bulk population could get into FACS-sorted repertoires as contaminants. A faster peak, day 5 versus 15, was reached by the weaker secondary response.

This specimen consisted of PBMCs, obtained about 49 days after the first yellow fever vaccination. The V gene is TRBV5-5, the J gene TRBJ1-1; the D is unclear. This receptor was identified in a man between 18 and 29 years old who received the YFV17D yellow fever vaccine. Here the CDR3 DNA reads TGTGCCAGCAGCTTGGAGAAGGCTGAAGCTTTCTTT. Its protein product is CASSLEKAEAFF. Based on the CDR3 plus reference TRBV5-5 and TRBJ1-1, the full variable domain is DAGVTQSPTHLIKTRGQQVTLRCSPISGHKSVSWYQQVLGQGPQFIFQYYEKEERGRGNFPDRFSARQFPNYSSELNVNALLLGDSALYLCASSLEKAEAFFGQGTRLTVV.